These 10 T cell receptor beta chains came from one sample sequenced in a study of PD-1 blockade in classical Hodgkin lymphoma. The method was immunoSEQ multiplex PCR; TCRdb's version includes in-frame clones alone and lacks a portion of them. Here the sample spans some 28,000 clones, around 79% being singletons. Time point specified: cycle 4 day 1 (C4D1), after around six weeks of nivolumab. Patients all relapsed after autologous stem cell transplantation, and there was variation in brentuximab vedotin exposure. The sample was peripheral blood mononuclear cells (PBMCs), taken before the fourth cycle of nivolumab. These receptors originate from a human donor with classical Hodgkin lymphoma.

V and J are TRBV7-2 and TRBJ2-5; perhaps TRBD2 as D (5 bases). V shed 4 bases and J shed 3 bases, with 9 bases lying between them. The germline V gene has CDR1 SGHTA and CDR2 FQGNSA. This CDR3 spans 13 amino acids. The DNA of the CDR3 is TGTGCCAGCAGCTCCGACGGGAAAGAGACCCAGTACTTC. As protein: CASSSDGKETQYF.

The chain combines TRBV6-6 with TRBJ2-2; no clear D. V gave up 7 bases and J gave up 4 bases, with 16 bases separating them. This CDR3 is 15 amino acids long. Germline-derived CDR1 and CDR2 are MNHNY and SVGAGI (reference sequence). The CDR3 region has the DNA TGTGCCAGCACCTCGTGGTGGCGCCCCACCGGGGAGCTGTTTTTT. Its protein is CASTSWWRPTGELFF.

The chain has TRBV5-1 and TRBJ2-3; D may be TRBD1 or TRBD2 (5 bases each). The V gene lost 4 bases and the J gene lost 2 bases, with 17 bases spanning the gap. The CDR3 sequence is 16 residues long. Germline CDR1 is SGHRS and CDR2 is YFSETQ. CDR3 nucleotides: TGCGCCAGCAGCCCCAGCCCGGGACCTGTCACAGATACGCAGTATTTT. Translated: CASSPSPGPVTDTQYF.

A remark on this clone: Other DNA sequences from this sample encode an identical CDR3 as well. The genes are TRBV7-2 and TRBJ2-2, with TRBD2 as a possible D gene (5 bases). V was shortened by 5 bases and J by 8 bases, with 12 bases between the two germline ends. The CDR3 is 13 residues long. Germline V gene sequence: CDR1 SGHTA, CDR2 FQGNSA. CDR3 sequence: CASSTDRTGELFF. The CDR3 nucleotides read TGTGCCAGCAGCACAGACCGGACTGGGGAGCTGTTTTTT.

The V gene is TRBV5-1, the J gene TRBJ2-5; D tentatively fits TRBD1 or TRBD2 (5 bases each). The germline V and J ends were trimmed by 1 base and 5 bases, with 12 bases remaining between them. The CDR3 contains 14 residues. The germline V gene encodes CDR1 SGHRS and CDR2 YFSETQ. CDR3 bases: TGCGCCAGCAGCTTGTACGGGGCTAGGGAGACCCAGTACTTC. This encodes CASSLYGARETQYF.

This clone counts as medium-sized. The rearrangement joins TRBV5-4 to TRBJ1-6; possible D gene TRBD1, 6 bases. The V end lost 4 bases, the J end lost 6 bases, and 14 bases lay between the germline ends. The CDR3 is 15 amino acids. The germline gives CDR1 SGHNT, CDR2 YYREEE (reference sequence). In nucleotides, the CDR3 is TGTGCCAGCAGCGGCAGGGTAGGGGGTAATTCACCCCTCCACTTT. The encoded protein is CASSGRVGGNSPLHF.

This rearrangement joins TRBV6-1 to TRBJ2-7; 7 bases are a match to TRBD1. Germline V CDR1 and CDR2: MNHNS, SASEGT. CDR3 size: 14 residues. With V trimmed by 7 bases and J by 0 bases, 6 bases remained unmatched. CDR3 loop: CASNFGQASYEQYF. The DNA of the CDR3 is TGTGCCAGCAACTTTGGACAGGCCTCCTACGAGCAGTACTTC.

The chain has TRBV7-8 and TRBJ1-1; D gene ambiguous. The CDR3 sequence is 15 residues long. CDR1 is SGHVS, CDR2 FQNEAQ, per germline. Trimming removed 3 bases at V and 3 bases at J, with 14 bases between. CDR3 residues: CASSFGCRFDTEAFF. The DNA for the CDR3 is TGTGCCAGCAGCTTTGGATGCAGGTTTGACACTGAAGCTTTCTTT.

The CDR3 loop reads CASSKGQTTGELFF. The DNA of the CDR3 is TGTGCCAGCAGCAAGGGACAGACCACCGGGGAGCTGTTTTTT. V gene TRBV5-6 combines with J gene TRBJ2-2; 7 bases are a match to TRBD1. CDR1 SGHDT and CDR2 YYEEEE come from the germline V gene. Trimming took 4 bases from V and 4 from J; bases not matched to a gene: 4. The CDR3 totals 14 residues.

J is TRBJ1-2 and V is TRBV25-1, with D perhaps TRBD1 (6 bases). The germline CDR1 and CDR2 sequences are MGHDK and SYGVNS. V was cut by 3 bases and J by 3 bases, with 17 bases left in between. This CDR3 has 16 amino acids. The CDR3 protein is CASSETSQGSYYGYTF. CDR3 nucleotides: TGTGCCAGCAGTGAGACCTCACAGGGTTCATACTATGGCTACACCTTC.